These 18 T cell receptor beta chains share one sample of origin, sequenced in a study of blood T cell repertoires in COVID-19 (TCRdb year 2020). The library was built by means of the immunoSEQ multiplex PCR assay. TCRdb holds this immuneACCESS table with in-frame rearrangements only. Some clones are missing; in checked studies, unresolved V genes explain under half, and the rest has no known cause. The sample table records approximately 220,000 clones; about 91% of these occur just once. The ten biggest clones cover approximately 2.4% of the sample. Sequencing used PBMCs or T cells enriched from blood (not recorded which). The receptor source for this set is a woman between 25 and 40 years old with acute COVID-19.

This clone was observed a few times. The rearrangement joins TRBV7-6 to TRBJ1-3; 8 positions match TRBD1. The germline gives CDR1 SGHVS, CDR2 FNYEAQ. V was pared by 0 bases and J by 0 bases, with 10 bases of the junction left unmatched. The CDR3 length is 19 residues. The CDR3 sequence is CASSLAGPGGLSSGNTIYF. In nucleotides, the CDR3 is TGTGCCAGCAGCTTAGCGGGGCCAGGGGGCTTAAGCTCTGGAAACACCATATATTTT.

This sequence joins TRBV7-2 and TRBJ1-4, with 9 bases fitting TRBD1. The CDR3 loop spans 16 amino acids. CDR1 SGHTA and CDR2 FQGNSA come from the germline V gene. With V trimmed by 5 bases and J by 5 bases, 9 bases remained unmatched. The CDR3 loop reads CASSTSGQGSNEKLFF. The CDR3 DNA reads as TGTGCCAGCAGCACTTCGGGACAGGGTTCCAATGAAAAACTGTTTTTT. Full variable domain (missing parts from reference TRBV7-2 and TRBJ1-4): GAGVSQSPSNKVTEKGKDVELRCDPISGHTALYWYRQSLGQGLEFLIYFQGNSAPDKSGLPSDRFSAERTGGSVSTLTIQRTQQEDSAVYLCASSTSGQGSNEKLFFGSGTQLSVL.

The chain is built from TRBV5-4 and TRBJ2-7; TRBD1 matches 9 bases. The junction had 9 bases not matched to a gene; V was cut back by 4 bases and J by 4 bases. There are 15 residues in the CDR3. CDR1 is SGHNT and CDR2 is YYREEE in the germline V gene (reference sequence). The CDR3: CASSAGTGSVYEQYF. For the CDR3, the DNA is TGTGCCAGCAGCGCCGGGACAGGGAGTGTGTACGAGCAGTACTTC.

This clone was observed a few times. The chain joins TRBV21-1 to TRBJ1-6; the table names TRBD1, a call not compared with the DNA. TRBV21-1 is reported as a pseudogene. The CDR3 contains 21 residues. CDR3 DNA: TGTGCCAGCAGCAAAAATCCCGACAGGGGTTATGGAAGCTCCTATAATTCACCCCTCCACTTT. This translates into CASSKNPDRGYGSSYNSPLHF.

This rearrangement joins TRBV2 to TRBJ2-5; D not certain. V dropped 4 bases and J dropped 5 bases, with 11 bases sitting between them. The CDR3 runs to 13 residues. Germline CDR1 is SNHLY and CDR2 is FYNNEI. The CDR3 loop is CASSVDTPETQYF. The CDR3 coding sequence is TGTGCCAGCAGTGTCGACACCCCTGAGACCCAGTACTTC.

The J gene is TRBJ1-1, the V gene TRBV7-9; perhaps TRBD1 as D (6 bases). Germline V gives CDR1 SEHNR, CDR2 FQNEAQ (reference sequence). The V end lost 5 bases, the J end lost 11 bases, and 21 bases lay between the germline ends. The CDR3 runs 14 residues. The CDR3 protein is CASSGGQGSSKAFF. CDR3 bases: TGTGCCAGCAGCGGTGGGCAGGGGTCATCTAAGGCTTTCTTT.

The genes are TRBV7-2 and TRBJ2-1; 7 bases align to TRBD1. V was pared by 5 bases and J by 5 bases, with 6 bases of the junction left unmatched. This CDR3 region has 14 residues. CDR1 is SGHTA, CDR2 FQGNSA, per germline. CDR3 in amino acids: CASSLDRTHNEQFF. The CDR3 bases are TGTGCCAGCAGCCTGGACAGGACCCACAATGAGCAGTTCTTC.

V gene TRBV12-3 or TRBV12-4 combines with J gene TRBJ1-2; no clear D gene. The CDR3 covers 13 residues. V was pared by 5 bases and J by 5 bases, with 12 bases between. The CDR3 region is CASSPSGLYGYTF. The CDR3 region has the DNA TGTGCCAGCAGTCCAAGTGGCCTGTATGGCTACACCTTC.

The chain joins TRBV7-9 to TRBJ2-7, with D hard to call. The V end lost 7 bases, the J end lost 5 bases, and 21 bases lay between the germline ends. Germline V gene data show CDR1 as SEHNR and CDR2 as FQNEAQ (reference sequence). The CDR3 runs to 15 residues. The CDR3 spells CASNPPGWVSDEQYF. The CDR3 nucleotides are TGTGCCAGCAATCCACCGGGTTGGGTAAGCGACGAGCAGTACTTC.

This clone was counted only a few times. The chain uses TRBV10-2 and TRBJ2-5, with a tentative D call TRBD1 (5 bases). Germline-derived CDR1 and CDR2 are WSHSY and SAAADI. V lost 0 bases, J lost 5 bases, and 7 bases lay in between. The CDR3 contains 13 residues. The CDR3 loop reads CASSESGAETQYF. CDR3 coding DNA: TGCGCCAGCAGTGAGTCAGGGGCCGAGACCCAGTACTTC.

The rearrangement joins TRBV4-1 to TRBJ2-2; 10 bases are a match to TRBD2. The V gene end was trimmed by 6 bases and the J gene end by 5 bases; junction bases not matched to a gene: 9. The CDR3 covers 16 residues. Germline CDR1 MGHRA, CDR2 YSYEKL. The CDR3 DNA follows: TGCGCCAGCAGACCAAGCGGGGGGGCTATTACCGGGGAGCTGTTTTTT. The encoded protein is CASRPSGGAITGELFF.

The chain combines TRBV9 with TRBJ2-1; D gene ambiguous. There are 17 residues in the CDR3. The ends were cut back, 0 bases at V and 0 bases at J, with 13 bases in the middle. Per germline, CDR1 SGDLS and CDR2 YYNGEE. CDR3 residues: CASSVGPTEHSYNEQFF. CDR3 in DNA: TGTGCCAGCAGCGTAGGACCCACAGAACACTCCTACAATGAGCAGTTCTTC.

The CDR3 spells CASTPGQGKTQYF. The CDR3, as DNA: TGTGCCAGCACCCCGGGACAAGGAAAGACCCAGTACTTC. The chain couples TRBV14 to TRBJ2-5; TRBD1 might be the D (6 bases). There are 13 residues in the CDR3. Trimming removed 7 bases from V and 6 bases from J, with 15 bases in between. Germline V gene data show CDR1 as SGHDN and CDR2 as FVKESK.

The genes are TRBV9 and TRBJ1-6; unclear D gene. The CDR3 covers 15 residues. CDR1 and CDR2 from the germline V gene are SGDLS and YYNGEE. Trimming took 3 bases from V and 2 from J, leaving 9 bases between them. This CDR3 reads CASSASGAYNSPLHF. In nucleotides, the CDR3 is TGTGCCAGCAGCGCCTCCGGGGCCTATAATTCACCCCTCCACTTT.

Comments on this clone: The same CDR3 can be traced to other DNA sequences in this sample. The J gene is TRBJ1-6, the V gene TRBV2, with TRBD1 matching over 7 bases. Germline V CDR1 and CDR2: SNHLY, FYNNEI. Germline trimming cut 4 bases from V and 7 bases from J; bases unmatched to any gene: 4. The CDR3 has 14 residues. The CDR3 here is CASSGDSDNSPLHF. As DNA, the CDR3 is TGTGCCAGCAGTGGGGACAGTGACAATTCACCCCTCCACTTT. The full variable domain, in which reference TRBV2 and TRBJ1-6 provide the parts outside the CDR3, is EPEVTQTPSHQVTQMGQEVILRCVPISNHLYFYWYRQILGQKVEFLVSFYNNEISEKSEIFDDQFSVERPDGSNFTLKIRSTKLEDSAMYFCASSGDSDNSPLHFGNGTRLTVT.

CDR3 loop: CASSLDRQVLNSPLHF. DNA of the CDR3: TGTGCCAGCAGTCTCGACCGACAGGTTCTAAATTCACCCCTCCACTTT. This chain links TRBV27 with TRBJ1-6; a weak D match, TRBD1 (6 bases). Trimming removed 5 bases at V and 7 bases at J, with 18 bases between. The CDR3 consists of 16 residues. CDR1 is MNHEY, CDR2 SMNVEV, per germline (reference sequence).

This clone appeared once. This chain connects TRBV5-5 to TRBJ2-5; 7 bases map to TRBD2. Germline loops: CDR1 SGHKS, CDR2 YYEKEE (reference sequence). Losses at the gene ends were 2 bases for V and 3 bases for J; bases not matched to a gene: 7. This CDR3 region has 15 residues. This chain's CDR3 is CASSFRAGREETQYF. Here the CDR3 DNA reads TGTGCCAGCAGCTTCCGAGCGGGGAGGGAAGAGACCCAGTACTTC.

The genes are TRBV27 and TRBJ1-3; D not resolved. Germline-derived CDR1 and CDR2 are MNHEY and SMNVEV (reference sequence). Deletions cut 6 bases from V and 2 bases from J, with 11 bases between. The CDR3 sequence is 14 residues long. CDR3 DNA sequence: TGTGCCAGCAGCGACATTTGGCCTGGAAACACCATATATTTT. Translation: CASSDIWPGNTIYF.